The 30 T cell receptor beta chains listed next were all sequenced from one sample in a study of blood T cell repertoires in COVID-19. Measured with immunoSEQ multiplex PCR; TCRdb has only the in-frame clones, and not every one. This sample has approximately 150,000 clones, with about four fifths found just once. Sequenced material: peripheral blood. The receptors were sampled from a man aged 25-45 years with COVID-19, enrolled during active disease.

This chain links TRBV10-3 with TRBJ2-7; TRBD2 aligns across 9 bases. The V segment lost 6 bases and the J segment 10 bases; nucleotides outside the gene matches: 4. Germline CDR1 is ENHRY and CDR2 is SYGVKD. The CDR3 length is 11 residues. The CDR3 loop is CAISPGTSQYF. For the CDR3, the DNA is TGTGCCATCAGCCCCGGGACTAGCCAGTACTTC.

The V and J genes are TRBV7-9 and TRBJ2-7, with D possibly TRBD2 on 6 matching bases. In germline, CDR1 is SEHNR, CDR2 FQNEAQ (reference sequence). The CDR3 covers 15 residues. The V gene lost 6 bases and the J gene lost 0 bases, with 15 bases spanning the gap. The CDR3 DNA reads TGTGCCAGCAGTTACGGCGGGACGGACTCCTACGAGCAGTACTTC. The encoded protein is CASSYGGTDSYEQYF.

The V and J genes are TRBV28 and TRBJ1-1; D remains ambiguous. The germline CDR1 and CDR2 sequences are MDHEN and SYDVKM. The ends were cut back, 6 bases at V and 6 bases at J, with 11 bases in the middle. The CDR3 sequence is 12 residues long. Written as DNA, the CDR3 is TGTGCCAGCAGCCCCGTATTCGCTGAAGCTTTCTTT. This translates into CASSPVFAEAFF.

Judged by abundance, this clone is large (0.1 to 1%). The chain combines TRBV5-8 with TRBJ1-2; D is unclear. This CDR3 comprises 15 residues. Trimming pared 0 bases from V and 5 bases from J, leaving 14 bases between. The germline gives CDR1 SGHTS, CDR2 YDEGEE. As DNA, the CDR3 is TGTGCCAGCAGCTTGGAGTCCCCCCACATATATGGCTACACCTTC. Protein: CASSLESPHIYGYTF.

This clone appeared once. The V and J genes are TRBV11-2 and TRBJ2-3, with 7 bases fitting TRBD2. The V and J ends lost 5 bases and 10 bases, in that order; junction bases with no gene match: 12. Germline V gene lookup returns CDR1 SGHAT and CDR2 FQNNGV. The CDR3 spans 14 residues. CDR3 nucleotides: TGTGCCAGCAGCCGACCGGGGGGATCGCCGGCGCAGTATTTT. Its translation: CASSRPGGSPAQYF.

The chain uses TRBV24-1 and TRBJ1-5; D gene uncertain. In germline, CDR1 is KGHDR, CDR2 SFDVKD. Trimming shortened V by 9 bases and J by 1 base, and 6 bases separated the two germline ends. The CDR3 contains 12 residues. The CDR3 nucleotides read TGTGCCACCGGGCAGAGCAATCAGCCCCAGCATTTT. Translated, it gives CATGQSNQPQHF.

V usage is TRBV24-1 and J usage is TRBJ1-1; D perhaps matches TRBD1 (5 bases). Germline V gives CDR1 KGHDR, CDR2 SFDVKD. This CDR3 is 13 amino acids long. Deletions cut 3 bases from V and 3 bases from J, with 7 bases between. This CDR3 is CATSDGGDTEAFF. The DNA for the CDR3 is TGTGCCACCAGTGATGGGGGGGACACTGAAGCTTTCTTT.

V and J are TRBV28 and TRBJ1-2; the D gene is possibly TRBD1 (6 bases). Trimming removed 4 bases at V and 6 bases at J, with 9 bases between. Per germline, CDR1 MDHEN and CDR2 SYDVKM. CDR3 size: 12 residues. The CDR3 bases are TGTGCCAGCAGTTGGGGGGGCGATGGCTACACCTTC. Translating it yields CASSWGGDGYTF.

CDR3 region: CASSPHDRVVFTGELFF. The DNA of the CDR3 is TGTGCCAGCAGTCCCCACGACAGGGTTGTTTTCACCGGGGAGCTGTTTTTT. The rearrangement joins TRBV6-6 to TRBJ2-2; TRBD1 matches at 7 bases. V lost 5 bases to trimming and J lost 4 bases; unmatched junction nucleotides: 13. The CDR3 is 17 residues long. Germline CDR1 is MNHNY and CDR2 is SVGAGI (reference sequence).

The J gene is TRBJ1-4, the V gene TRBV30; unclear D gene. The CDR3 is made up of 15 amino acids. Trimming took 0 bases from V and 5 from J, leaving 13 bases between them. Germline V CDR1 and CDR2: GTSNPN, SVGIG (reference sequence). The DNA for the CDR3 is TGTGCCTGGAGTGTGGGAGGACGGAACAATGAAAAACTGTTTTTT. This codes for CAWSVGGRNNEKLFF.

The chain recombines TRBV12-2 with TRBJ2-2; the DNA was not used to check the table's D call, TRBD2. TRBV12-2 is assigned pseudogene status. The CDR3 has 20 amino acids. The CDR3 loop reads CASRFLSTRLIARNTGELFF. CDR3 nucleotide sequence: TGTGCAAGTCGCTTTTTGTCAACGCGACTCATTGCCCGAAACACCGGGGAGCTGTTTTTT.

This chain uses TRBV11-2 with TRBJ2-7; 7 bases map to TRBD2. Trimming took 1 base from V and 7 from J; bases not matched to a gene: 13. The CDR3 covers 16 residues. Per germline, CDR1 SGHAT and CDR2 FQNNGV. CDR3 region: CASSLGGGTAGREQYF. The CDR3 DNA follows: TGTGCCAGCAGCTTAGGGGGAGGGACGGCGGGGAGGGAGCAGTACTTC.

The CDR3 spells CASSIVADTYEQYF. DNA of the CDR3: TGTGCCAGTAGTATAGTCGCGGACACCTACGAGCAGTACTTC. The rearrangement joins TRBV19 to TRBJ2-7; tentative D call: TRBD1 (5 bases). Germline CDR1 LNHDA, CDR2 SQIVND (reference sequence). The CDR3 has 14 residues. V was shortened by 1 base and J by 2 bases, with 9 bases between the two germline ends.

Concerning this clone: Germline is not matched at one junction end, which may reflect a read error. The chain couples TRBV2 to TRBJ2-1, with TRBD1 identical over 10 bases. Germline CDR1 is SNHLY and CDR2 is FYNNEI. The CDR3 runs 13 residues. The CDR3 DNA follows: TGTGCCAGCAGGAGGGACAGGGGAATCGAGCTGTTCTTC. Its translation is CASRRDRGIELFF.

The gene calls are TRBV6-6 and TRBJ1-4; 9 bases align to TRBD1. Germline trimming cut 8 bases from V and 3 bases from J; bases unmatched to any gene: 4. Germline CDR1 MNHNY, CDR2 SVGAGI (reference sequence). This CDR3 is 14 amino acids long. CDR3 sequence: CASQTGGPNEKLFF. CDR3 DNA: TGTGCCAGCCAGACAGGGGGACCTAATGAAAAACTGTTTTTT.

The chain carries TRBV7-2 and TRBJ2-1, with 10 bases fitting TRBD2. The CDR3 runs to 19 residues. In germline, CDR1 is SGHTA, CDR2 FQGNSA. With V trimmed by 1 base and J by 3 bases, 12 bases remained unmatched. The CDR3 DNA reads TGTGCCAGCAGCTTAGACCCGAGTAGAGCGGGAGGGGTCTACAATGAGCAGTTCTTC. Its translation is CASSLDPSRAGGVYNEQFF.

This rearrangement joins TRBV30 to TRBJ2-2; TRBD1 matches at 9 bases. The germline gives CDR1 GTSNPN, CDR2 SVGIG (reference sequence). The junction had 8 bases not matched to a gene; V was cut back by 4 bases and J by 2 bases. The length of the CDR3 is 16 residues. CDR3: CAWNRYRGPNTGELFF. In nucleotides, the CDR3 is TGTGCCTGGAATAGATACAGGGGGCCAAACACCGGGGAGCTGTTTTTT.

CDR3 residues: CASRGGQGADEQYF. Here the CDR3 DNA reads TGTGCCAGCAGAGGTGGACAGGGGGCCGACGAGCAGTACTTC. The chain links TRBV7-9 to TRBJ2-7; 11 bases match TRBD1. This CDR3 is built from 14 residues. Germline CDR1 SEHNR, CDR2 FQNEAQ (reference sequence). The ends lost 6 bases at V and 5 bases at J; junction bases unmatched: 6.

The chain combines TRBV28 with TRBJ2-3; D is undetermined. With 6 bases removed from V and 3 bases from J, the gap between germline ends came to 4 bases. The CDR3 is made up of 11 amino acids. The germline V gene has CDR1 MDHEN and CDR2 SYDVKM. CDR3 sequence reads: CASSQTDTQYF. For the CDR3, the DNA is TGTGCCAGCAGCCAAACAGATACGCAGTATTTT.

The chain uses TRBV6-2 or TRBV6-3 and TRBJ2-3; D not resolved. The CDR3 loop spans 13 amino acids. Trimming took off 5 bases at V and 6 bases at J, with 12 bases between the two ends. Germline loops: CDR1 MNHEY, CDR2 SVGEGT. CDR3 protein: CASSPLRLDTQYF. In nucleotides, the CDR3 is TGTGCCAGCAGTCCCCTTCGTTTGGATACGCAGTATTTT.

The chain couples TRBV9 to TRBJ2-3; maybe TRBD1 (5 bases). Trimming cost V 1 base and J 5 bases, with 14 bases left between them. The V gene's germline CDR1 is SGDLS and CDR2 YYNGEE. There are 15 residues in the CDR3. The CDR3 protein is CASSVRAGILDTQYF. The CDR3 region has the DNA TGTGCCAGCAGCGTACGGGCAGGGATTTTAGATACGCAGTATTTT. The full variable domain, its missing parts supplied by reference TRBV9 and TRBJ2-3, is DSGVTQTPKHLITATGQRVTLRCSPRSGDLSVYWYQQSLDQGLQFLIQYYNGEERAKGNILERFSAQQFPDLHSELNLSSLELGDSALYFCASSVRAGILDTQYFGPGTRLTVL.

This clone was seen a single time. V and J are TRBV6-1 and TRBJ1-2, with 9 bases identical to TRBD1. In germline, CDR1 is MNHNS, CDR2 SASEGT. Unmatched junction bases numbered 4, after V lost 3 bases and J lost 8 bases. This CDR3 spans 13 amino acids. CDR3 region: CASSEMGTGGYTF. The CDR3 nucleotides read TGTGCCAGCAGTGAGATGGGGACAGGGGGCTACACCTTC.

The gene calls are TRBV7-6 and TRBJ2-7, with D maybe TRBD2 (5 bases). Germline CDR1 SGHVS, CDR2 FNYEAQ. V gave up 2 bases and J gave up 6 bases, with 20 bases separating them. CDR3 length: 16 residues. The DNA for the CDR3 is TGTGCCAGCAGCTTATCCCTAGCAACGGGAACCCTCGAGCAGTACTTC. Protein: CASSLSLATGTLEQYF.

The chain joins TRBV11-2 to TRBJ2-7; 8 bases are a match to TRBD2. The CDR3 extends over 15 amino acids. CDR1 is SGHAT, CDR2 FQNNGV, per germline. The J segment lost 5 bases and the V segment lost 6 bases, leaving 12 bases of the junction unmatched. The CDR3 loop reads CASRYIAGRDNEQYF. For the CDR3, the DNA is TGTGCCAGCAGATACATAGCGGGAAGGGACAACGAGCAGTACTTC.

CDR3 nucleotide sequence: TGTGCCAGCAGTTTAGGAGGGGGCGCTGACTATGGCTACACCTTC. It translates to CASSLGGGADYGYTF. The chain carries TRBV28 and TRBJ1-2, with 7 bases matching TRBD1. V dropped 2 bases and J dropped 3; count of bases not matched to a gene: 6. The CDR3 contains 15 residues. Per the germline V gene, CDR1 is MDHEN and CDR2 is SYDVKM.

The chain has TRBV10-1 and TRBJ2-5, with 9 positions matching TRBD2. Germline V CDR1 and CDR2: WNHNN, SYGVQD (reference sequence). After removal of 2 bases from V and 4 bases from J, the junction contained 5 bases not matched to a gene. CDR3 length: 15 residues. The CDR3: CASSEGASGTETQYF. The CDR3 bases are TGCGCCAGCAGTGAGGGGGCTAGCGGGACAGAGACCCAGTACTTC.

This clone was detected ten times or more. The gene calls are TRBV10-1 and TRBJ2-3; 9 positions match TRBD2. Germline V lookup: CDR1 WNHNN, CDR2 SYGVQD (reference sequence). The V segment lost 2 bases and the J segment 2 bases; nucleotides outside the gene matches: 5. The CDR3 is 16 residues long. In DNA, the CDR3 is TGCGCCAGCAGTGAGAGGTTAGCGGGAGCCACAGATACGCAGTATTTT. It is translated as CASSERLAGATDTQYF.

This clone was seen only once. V and J are TRBV21-1 and TRBJ2-1; the DNA was not used to check the table's D call, TRBD2. TRBV21-1 is annotated as a pseudogene. The CDR3 totals 16 residues. The CDR3 spells CASSNCLGASGNEQFF. CDR3 in DNA: TGTGCCAGCAGCAATTGTTTAGGGGCTAGCGGAAATGAGCAGTTCTTC.

The CDR3 here is CASSPPAGQSPLGVGEQYF. DNA for the CDR3: TGTGCCAGCAGTCCCCCCGCGGGACAGTCCCCCCTCGGAGTCGGCGAGCAGTACTTC. The chain uses TRBV28 and TRBJ2-7; tentative D call: TRBD1 (7 bases). Trimming stripped 5 bases from V and 6 bases from J, with 32 bases between. The CDR3 is made up of 19 amino acids. Germline CDR1 MDHEN, CDR2 SYDVKM.

There are a few counts of this clone. The CDR3 region is CASSFSEGGSGNTIYF. The CDR3 nucleotides are TGTGCCAGCAGTTTTTCGGAAGGGGGCTCTGGAAACACCATATATTTT. The V gene is TRBV28, the J gene TRBJ1-3, with a weak D call TRBD1 (6 bases). CDR3 length: 16 residues. Trimming took 3 bases from V and 0 from J, leaving 12 bases between them. Germline-derived CDR1 and CDR2 are MDHEN and SYDVKM.